The 22 T cell receptor beta chains below were found in one sample sequenced in a study of OX40 agonist ivuxolimab in advanced cancers. The data were produced by immunoSEQ multiplex PCR, yet TCRdb's version contains in-frame clones alone and is incomplete. The data hold 150,000 to 170,000 clones, with roughly 92% observed a single time. The input for sequencing was CD4+ or CD8+ T cells sorted from blood, taken in a trial of the OX40 agonist ivuxolimab. These receptors originate from an adult with an advanced solid tumor such as melanoma, head and neck, liver or kidney cancer.

The CDR3, as DNA: TGTGCCAGCTCTCGTCTGGATGGCGGGGAGCTGTTTTTT. Translation gives CASSRLDGGELFF. The chain recombines TRBV18 with TRBJ2-2; D unresolved. Between the trimmed V and J ends, which lost 6 bases and 7 bases, there was a span of 12 bases. CDR1 and CDR2 from the germline V gene are KGHSH and LQKENI. CDR3 size: 13 residues.

This rearrangement joins TRBV7-6 to TRBJ1-2; D not certain. The CDR3 spans 12 residues. V lost 1 base to trimming and J lost 7 bases, with 7 bases between them. Germline-derived CDR1 and CDR2 are SGHVS and FNYEAQ. CDR3 in amino acids: CASSLEWIGYTF. In nucleotides, the CDR3 is TGTGCCAGCAGCTTAGAGTGGATTGGCTACACCTTC.

V is TRBV5-1 and J is TRBJ2-1; 7 nucleotides line up with TRBD1. This CDR3 is built from 17 residues. J lost 1 base, V lost 4 bases, and 11 bases had no gene match. Germline CDR1 SGHRS, CDR2 YFSETQ. CDR3 sequence (DNA): TGCGCCAGCAGCGTGCCCCGGTCGACAGGGTCCTACAATGAGCAGTTCTTC. It specifies CASSVPRSTGSYNEQFF.

The gene calls are TRBV19 and TRBJ2-1, with TRBD1 matching over 9 bases. CDR1 is LNHDA and CDR2 is SQIVND in the germline V gene (reference sequence). The CDR3 length is 18 residues. V dropped 4 bases and J dropped 0; count of bases not matched to a gene: 10. The CDR3 is CASSKGTGPSSSYNEQFF. CDR3 in DNA: TGTGCCAGTAGTAAAGGGACAGGGCCCTCCAGCTCCTACAATGAGCAGTTCTTC.

This chain links TRBV5-1 with TRBJ2-2; TRBD2 might be the D (7 bases). Looked up from germline, CDR1 is SGHRS and CDR2 is YFSETQ. Trimming stripped 6 bases from V and 2 bases from J, with 20 bases between. The CDR3 runs 17 residues. The DNA for the CDR3 is TGCGCCAGCACCTATAGCTCGGCGGGGGCCAACACCGGGGAGCTGTTTTTT. It translates to CASTYSSAGANTGELFF.

The rearrangement links TRBV9 to TRBJ2-5; tentatively, D is TRBD1 or TRBD2 (6 bases each). Deletions cut 3 bases from V and 5 bases from J, with 11 bases between. The germline CDR1 and CDR2 sequences are SGDLS and YYNGEE. CDR3 size: 13 residues. CDR3 amino acids: CASSGGAEETQYF. The CDR3 DNA follows: TGTGCCAGCAGCGGGGGGGCAGAGGAGACCCAGTACTTC.

The chain recombines TRBV5-1 with TRBJ1-2; D not resolved. V was clipped by 1 base and J by 3 bases, with 10 bases between them. The CDR3 runs to 14 residues. Germline loops: CDR1 SGHRS, CDR2 YFSETQ. The CDR3 sequence: CASSLRGQDYGYTF. The CDR3 region has the DNA TGCGCCAGCAGCTTGAGAGGCCAGGACTATGGCTACACCTTC.

The J gene is TRBJ1-5, the V gene TRBV30, with D maybe TRBD1 (5 bases). The CDR3 runs to 14 residues. Trimming took 3 bases from V and 3 from J, leaving 12 bases between them. Germline V gene data show CDR1 as GTSNPN and CDR2 as SVGIG (reference sequence). CDR3 amino acids: CAWRGGADNQPQHF. The CDR3 DNA reads TGTGCCTGGAGGGGAGGGGCCGACAATCAGCCCCAGCATTTT.

The chain carries TRBV27 and TRBJ2-7, with 10 bases matching TRBD1. This CDR3 spans 16 amino acids. After removal of 5 bases from V and 7 bases from J, the junction contained 14 bases not matched to a gene. The V gene's germline CDR1 is MNHEY and CDR2 SMNVEV (reference sequence). Here the CDR3 DNA reads TGTGCCAGCAGTCCTCAACGGGACAGGGGTGTGGGGGAGCAGTACTTC. Amino acids: CASSPQRDRGVGEQYF.

The chain uses TRBV28 and TRBJ1-4; 7 bases align to TRBD1. V lost 7 bases and J lost 4; bases outside the gene matches: 9. The germline V gene encodes CDR1 MDHEN and CDR2 SYDVKM. The CDR3 runs 15 residues. The CDR3 region is CASMRGRGGNEKLFF. CDR3 sequence (DNA): TGTGCCAGCATGAGGGGGCGCGGAGGTAATGAAAAACTGTTTTTT.

This chain connects TRBV7-3 to TRBJ1-1; D uncertain. V lost 1 base and J lost 5, with 8 bases in between. CDR3 length: 13 residues. The V gene's germline CDR1 is SGHTA and CDR2 FQGTGA. CDR3 amino acids: CASSLNIRTEAFF. The CDR3, as DNA: TGTGCCAGCAGCTTAAATATCAGAACTGAAGCTTTCTTT. The full variable domain, its missing parts supplied by reference TRBV7-3 and TRBJ1-1, is GAGVSQTPSNKVTEKGKYVELRCDPISGHTALYWYRQSLGQGPEFLIYFQGTGAADDSGLPNDRFFAVRPEGSVSTLKIQRTERGDSAVYLCASSLNIRTEAFFGQGTRLTVV.

This chain connects TRBV2 to TRBJ2-1, with 7 bases lining up with TRBD2. The V gene's germline CDR1 is SNHLY and CDR2 FYNNEI. This CDR3 is 12 amino acids long. The junction had 4 bases not matched to a gene; V was cut back by 8 bases and J by 6 bases. DNA for the CDR3: TGTGCCAGCGGGGCTAGCGGCAATGAGCAGTTCTTC. Its translation is CASGASGNEQFF.

CDR3 bases: TGTGCCAGCAGCTTTTCAAGGCTGGGGAACACTGAAGCTTTCTTT. It translates to CASSFSRLGNTEAFF. The chain carries TRBV7-2 and TRBJ1-1; D unresolved. Trimming took off 3 bases at V and 1 base at J, with 12 bases between the two ends. Germline V gene lookup returns CDR1 SGHTA and CDR2 FQGNSA. The CDR3 sequence is 15 residues long.

The V call is TRBV11-2, the J call TRBJ1-4; 9 nucleotides line up with TRBD1. V dropped 6 bases and J dropped 8; count of bases not matched to a gene: 1. There are 12 residues in the CDR3. Germline V gene data show CDR1 as SGHAT and CDR2 as FQNNGV. CDR3 sequence: CASSGQGEKLFF. The CDR3, as DNA: TGTGCCAGCAGTGGACAGGGGGAAAAACTGTTTTTT.

The rearrangement uses TRBV5-1 and TRBJ2-7, with D perhaps TRBD2 (6 bases). V gave up 0 bases and J gave up 5 bases, with 12 bases separating them. The germline gives CDR1 SGHRS, CDR2 YFSETQ. The CDR3 has 14 residues. DNA for the CDR3: TGCGCCAGCAGCTTGGATCGGGGGTACAACGAGCAGTACTTC. Its translation: CASSLDRGYNEQYF.

The rearrangement joins TRBV28 to TRBJ2-3, with 12 bases that match TRBD1. The CDR3 extends over 15 amino acids. V dropped 7 bases and J dropped 6; count of bases not matched to a gene: 8. The V gene's germline CDR1 is MDHEN and CDR2 SYDVKM. The CDR3 DNA follows: TGTGCCAGCATCTCGGGACAGGGGGCATCCGATACGCAGTATTTT. Protein: CASISGQGASDTQYF.

The V and J genes are TRBV6-5 and TRBJ1-2; 7 bases are shared with TRBD1. The V gene's germline CDR1 is MNHEY and CDR2 SVGAGI. There are 14 residues in the CDR3. V lost 6 bases, J lost 5 bases, and 9 bases stayed unmatched. The chain's CDR3 is CASSLQGNLYGYTF. The CDR3 region has the DNA TGTGCCAGCAGCCTACAGGGGAACTTATATGGCTACACCTTC.

V gene TRBV5-1 combines with J gene TRBJ1-1; D is unclear. There are 13 residues in the CDR3. Germline CDR1 and CDR2: SGHRS and YFSETQ. The V end lost 0 bases, the J end lost 5 bases, and 8 bases lay between the germline ends. CDR3 region: CASSLGGGTEAFF. CDR3 sequence (DNA): TGCGCCAGCAGCTTGGGAGGAGGGACTGAAGCTTTCTTT.

The chain recombines TRBV29-1 with TRBJ1-4; D uncertain. In germline, CDR1 is SQVTM, CDR2 ANQGSEA. Trimming shortened V by 4 bases and J by 5 bases, and 11 bases separated the two germline ends. The CDR3 contains 13 residues. The CDR3 coding sequence is TGCAGCGTTGTAGGCAACTTAAATGAAAAACTGTTTTTT. It specifies CSVVGNLNEKLFF.

The chain links TRBV2 to TRBJ1-5; no clear D. V gave up 7 bases and J gave up 2 bases, with 12 bases separating them. Germline V gene sequence: CDR1 SNHLY, CDR2 FYNNEI. This CDR3 has 14 residues. CDR3 amino acids: CASNGVDGNQPQHF. The CDR3 region has the DNA TGTGCCAGCAACGGGGTTGACGGCAATCAGCCCCAGCATTTT.

This sequence joins TRBV6-6 and TRBJ2-7, with TRBD2 matching over 11 bases. The CDR3 runs 14 residues. V was clipped by 10 bases and J by 4 bases; unmatched bases: 9. Germline-derived CDR1 and CDR2 are MNHNY and SVGAGI (reference sequence). The CDR3 region is CATRRLAGTYEQYF. In nucleotides, the CDR3 is TGTGCCACGCGGCGACTAGCGGGGACTTACGAGCAGTACTTC.

The V call is TRBV19, the J call TRBJ2-7; 11 bases are a match to TRBD1. Germline CDR1 reads LNHDA; CDR2 reads SQIVND (reference sequence). The CDR3 runs to 15 residues. The V and J ends lost 3 bases and 4 bases, in that order; junction bases with no gene match: 5. The CDR3 region has the DNA TGTGCCAGTAGTATTGGGACAGGGGGGACATACGAGCAGTACTTC. Protein sequence: CASSIGTGGTYEQYF.